Presented here are 17 T cell receptor beta chains from one specimen sequenced in a study of T cells in Graves' hyperthyroidism and ophthalmopathy. The CDR3 regions of TCR beta were amplified from RNA transcripts. Initially, a first-round RT-PCR of the TCR CDR3 employed the HTBI primer set. MiXCR was run by TCRdb on the multiplex PCR reads, yielding one entry per CDR3 protein. The sample records 560,000 or so distinct CDR3 sequences, 46% being singletons. Sequenced material: peripheral blood or thyroid tissue (not recorded which). These receptors all come from a young woman with Graves' hyperthyroidism.

The V gene is TRBV19, the J gene TRBJ2-6; 7 nucleotides agree with TRBD2. Trimming cost V 3 bases and J 8 bases; bases outside gene matches: 4. Per germline, CDR1 LNHDA and CDR2 SQIVND (reference sequence). This CDR3 is built from 14 residues. The CDR3 loop reads CASSIESGTNVLTF. The CDR3 nucleotides read TGTGCCAGTAGTATTGAAAGCGGGACCAACGTCCTGACTTTC.

The chain combines TRBV29-1 with TRBJ2-7; TRBD2 matches 9 bases. Germline V gene sequence: CDR1 SQVTM, CDR2 ANQGSEA. This CDR3 region has 12 residues. Germline trimming cut 4 bases from V and 6 bases from J; bases unmatched to any gene: 4. The CDR3 reads CSVGTSVTEQYF. The CDR3 coding sequence is TGCAGCGTTGGGACTAGCGTTACCGAGCAGTACTTC.

The genes are TRBV13 and TRBJ1-5; D uncertain. Germline V gives CDR1 PRHDT, CDR2 FYEKMQ (reference sequence). Trimming removed 6 bases at V and 5 bases at J, with 11 bases between. This CDR3 is 13 amino acids long. CDR3 sequence (DNA): TGTGCCAGCAGGCAAGACCGAGATCAGCCCCAGCATTTT. Translation: CASRQDRDQPQHF.

On this clonotype: A junction boundary mismatches the germline segment, possibly from a read error. The V gene is TRBV7-2, the J gene TRBJ1-5; 7 bases agree with TRBD1. This CDR3 comprises 19 residues. CDR1 is SGHTA and CDR2 is FQGNSA in the germline V gene. The chain's CDR3 is CAGSPSHRDSPRRNQPQHF. The DNA for the CDR3 is TGTGCCGGCAGCCCGTCCCACCGGGACAGTCCAAGAAGGAATCAGCCCCAGCATTTT.

This clonotype has a count of ten or more. This chain's CDR3 is CATSGRVGTEAFF. Written as DNA, the CDR3 is TGTGCCACCAGTGGCAGGGTCGGAACTGAAGCTTTCTTT. The chain recombines TRBV24-1 with TRBJ1-1, with D tentatively TRBD1 (5 bases). Looked up from germline, CDR1 is KGHDR and CDR2 is SFDVKD. The CDR3 loop spans 13 amino acids. V lost 5 bases and J 5 bases, leaving 11 bases between the germline ends.

This clonotype was picked up many times. This chain links TRBV20-1 with TRBJ2-7; D call uncertain. From germline, CDR1 is DFQATT and CDR2 SNEGSKA (reference sequence). Trimming stripped 5 bases from V and 3 bases from J, with 8 bases between. This CDR3 region has 11 residues. The CDR3, as DNA: TGCAGTGCTTCAACGGACTACGAGCAGTACTTC. Protein sequence: CSASTDYEQYF.

Many counts were recorded for this clonotype. This chain connects TRBV15 to TRBJ2-2, with D perhaps being TRBD1 or TRBD2 (5 bases each). The V gene's germline CDR1 is LNHNV and CDR2 YYDKDF (reference sequence). With 5 bases removed from V and 6 bases from J, the gap between germline ends came to 19 bases. The CDR3 spans 16 residues. CDR3 DNA sequence: TGTGCCACCAGCGAGTGGACCTCGGGACCCGCCGGGGAGCTGTTTTTT. It specifies CATSEWTSGPAGELFF.

V usage is TRBV25-1 and J usage is TRBJ1-1, with TRBD1 matching over 8 bases. CDR3 length: 15 amino acids. Germline values: CDR1 MGHDK, CDR2 SYGVNS. V lost 6 bases to trimming and J lost 5 bases; unmatched junction nucleotides: 11. CDR3 amino acids: CASSVDRGRGTEAFF. DNA of the CDR3: TGTGCCAGCAGCGTTGACAGGGGAAGAGGGACTGAAGCTTTCTTT.

This sequence joins TRBV11-1 and TRBJ2-2; possibly TRBD1 or TRBD2 for D (6 bases each). Germline CDR1 SGHAT, CDR2 FQDESV (reference sequence). The CDR3 is made up of 15 amino acids. V was cut by 6 bases and J by 3 bases, with 14 bases left in between. The CDR3 spells CASSDRWGDTGELFF. DNA for the CDR3: TGTGCCAGCAGTGACAGGTGGGGGGACACCGGGGAGCTGTTTTTT.

The J gene is TRBJ1-1, the V gene TRBV7-3; 7 nucleotides match TRBD1. CDR1 and CDR2 (germline): SGHTA, FQGTGA. Losses at the gene ends were 5 bases for V and 4 bases for J; bases not matched to a gene: 13. This CDR3 contains 16 residues. CDR3 residues: CASSPGSGGGSTEAFF. The CDR3 region has the DNA TGTGCCAGCAGCCCGGGGTCAGGGGGAGGGAGCACTGAAGCTTTCTTT.

The DNA for the CDR3 is TGTGCCAGCAGCATCGGGACAGGTGAAGAGCAGTACTTC. Residues: CASSIGTGEEQYF. This chain uses TRBV7-2 with TRBJ2-7, with TRBD1 matching over 8 bases. The CDR3 sequence is 13 residues long. CDR1 is SGHTA and CDR2 is FQGNSA in the germline V gene. V lost 5 bases, J lost 7 bases, and 7 bases stayed unmatched. The whole variable domain, remainder taken from reference TRBV7-2 and TRBJ2-7, is GAGVSQSPSNKVTEKGKDVELRCDPISGHTALYWYRQSLGQGLEFLIYFQGNSAPDKSGLPSDRFSAERTGGSVSTLTIQRTQQEDSAVYLCASSIGTGEEQYFGPGTRLTVT.

The rearrangement uses TRBV9 and TRBJ2-7; no clear D gene. CDR3 length equals 13 residues. From germline, CDR1 is SGDLS and CDR2 YYNGEE. Trimming took 1 base from V and 5 from J, leaving 10 bases between them. The CDR3 loop reads CASSVKGFNEQYF. The DNA of the CDR3 is TGTGCCAGCAGCGTAAAAGGGTTCAACGAGCAGTACTTC.

The J gene is TRBJ2-7, the V gene TRBV7-6; a possible D gene is TRBD1 (5 bases). V was pared by 5 bases and J by 4 bases, with 18 bases between. CDR1 is SGHVS, CDR2 FNYEAQ, per germline. This CDR3 region has 15 residues. The CDR3 here is CASSRGARSPYEQYF. CDR3 coding DNA: TGTGCCAGCAGCAGGGGCGCGCGGTCCCCATACGAGCAGTACTTC.

This rearrangement joins TRBV10-3 to TRBJ1-6, with 9 bases aligning to TRBD1. The CDR3 is 14 residues long. Trimming at V came to 4 bases and at J to 8 bases, leaving 3 bases not matched to a gene. The germline CDR1 and CDR2 sequences are ENHRY and SYGVKD. The CDR3 bases are TGTGCCATCAGTGTCCGGGACAGGGATTCACCCCTCCACTTT. This translates into CAISVRDRDSPLHF.

DNA for the CDR3: TGTGCCACCAGCACGGTGGGACAGGGCTCTGGGGCCAACGTCCTGACTTTC. This sequence encodes CATSTVGQGSGANVLTF. V and J are TRBV15 and TRBJ2-6; TRBD1 aligns across 9 bases. There are 17 residues in the CDR3. The ends lost 4 bases at V and 0 bases at J; junction bases unmatched: 4. CDR1 is LNHNV, CDR2 YYDKDF, per germline (reference sequence).

The rearrangement links TRBV7-8 to TRBJ2-7; D is unresolved. The CDR3 totals 13 residues. Trimming removed 5 bases from V and 3 bases from J, with 11 bases in between. Germline assignment: CDR1 SGHVS and CDR2 FQNEAQ. The CDR3: CASSPSRYYEQYF. CDR3 in DNA: TGTGCCAGCAGCCCGAGCAGATACTACGAGCAGTACTTC.

The genes are TRBV29-1 and TRBJ1-2; TRBD1 matches at 9 bases. The CDR3 extends over 11 amino acids. V lost 5 bases and J lost 8; bases outside the gene matches: 3. Germline CDR1 and CDR2: SQVTM and ANQGSEA. CDR3 sequence reads: CSVRQGVGYTF. The CDR3 DNA reads as TGCAGCGTTAGACAGGGGGTCGGCTACACCTTC.